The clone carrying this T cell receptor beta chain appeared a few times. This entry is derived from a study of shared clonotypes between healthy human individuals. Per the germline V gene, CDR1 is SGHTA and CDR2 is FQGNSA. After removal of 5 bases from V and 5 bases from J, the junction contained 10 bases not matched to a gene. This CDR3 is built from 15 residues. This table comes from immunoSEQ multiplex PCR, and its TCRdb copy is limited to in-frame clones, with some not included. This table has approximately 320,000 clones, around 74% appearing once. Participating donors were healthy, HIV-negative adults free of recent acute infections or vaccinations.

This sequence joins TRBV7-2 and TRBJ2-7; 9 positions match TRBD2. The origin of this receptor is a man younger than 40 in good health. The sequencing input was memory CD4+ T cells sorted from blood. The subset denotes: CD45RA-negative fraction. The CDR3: CASSLGPSGANEQYF. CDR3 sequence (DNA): TGTGCCAGCAGCCTAGGGCCTAGCGGGGCGAACGAGCAGTACTTC.